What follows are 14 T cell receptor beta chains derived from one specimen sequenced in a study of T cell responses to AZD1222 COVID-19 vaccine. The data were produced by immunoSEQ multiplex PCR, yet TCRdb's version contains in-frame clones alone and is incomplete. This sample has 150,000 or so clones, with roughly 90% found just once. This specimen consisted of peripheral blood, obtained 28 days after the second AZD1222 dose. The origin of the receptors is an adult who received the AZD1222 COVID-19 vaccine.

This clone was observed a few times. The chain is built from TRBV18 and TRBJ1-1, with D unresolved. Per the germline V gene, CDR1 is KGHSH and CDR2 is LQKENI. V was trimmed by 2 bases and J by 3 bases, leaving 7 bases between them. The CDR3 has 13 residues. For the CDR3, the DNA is TGTGCCAGCTCACCAGGGCTGGACACTGAAGCTTTCTTT. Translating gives CASSPGLDTEAFF.

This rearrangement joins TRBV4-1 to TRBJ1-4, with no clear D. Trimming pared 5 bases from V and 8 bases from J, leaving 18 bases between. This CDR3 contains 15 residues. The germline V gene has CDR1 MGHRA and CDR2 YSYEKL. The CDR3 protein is CASSVLQKIGEKLFF. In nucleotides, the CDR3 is TGCGCCAGCAGCGTCCTCCAAAAAATTGGCGAAAAACTGTTTTTT.

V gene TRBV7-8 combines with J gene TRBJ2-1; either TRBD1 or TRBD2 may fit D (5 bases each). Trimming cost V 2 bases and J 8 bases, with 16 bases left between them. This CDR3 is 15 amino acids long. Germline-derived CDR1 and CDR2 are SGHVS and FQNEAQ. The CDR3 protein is CASSLWAGTSDEQFF. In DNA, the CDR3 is TGTGCCAGCAGCTTATGGGCTGGGACGTCGGATGAGCAGTTCTTC.

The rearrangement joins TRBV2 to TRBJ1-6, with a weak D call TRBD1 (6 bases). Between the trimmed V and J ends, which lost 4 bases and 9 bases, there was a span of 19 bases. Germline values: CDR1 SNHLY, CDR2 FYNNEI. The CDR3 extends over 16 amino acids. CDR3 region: CASSGGGGANTSPLHF. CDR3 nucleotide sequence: TGTGCCAGCAGTGGGGGAGGGGGGGCTAATACTTCACCCCTCCACTTT.

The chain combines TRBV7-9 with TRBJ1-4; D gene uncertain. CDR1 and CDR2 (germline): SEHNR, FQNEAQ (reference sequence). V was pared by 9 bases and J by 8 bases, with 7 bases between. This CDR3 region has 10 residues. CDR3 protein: CASATEKLFF. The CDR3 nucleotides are TGTGCCAGTGCCACCGAAAAACTGTTTTTT.

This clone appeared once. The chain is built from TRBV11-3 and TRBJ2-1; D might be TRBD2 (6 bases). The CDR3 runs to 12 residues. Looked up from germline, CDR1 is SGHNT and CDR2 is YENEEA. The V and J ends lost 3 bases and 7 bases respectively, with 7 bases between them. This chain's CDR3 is CASSLEGNEQFF. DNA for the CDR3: TGTGCCAGCAGCTTGGAGGGGAATGAGCAGTTCTTC.

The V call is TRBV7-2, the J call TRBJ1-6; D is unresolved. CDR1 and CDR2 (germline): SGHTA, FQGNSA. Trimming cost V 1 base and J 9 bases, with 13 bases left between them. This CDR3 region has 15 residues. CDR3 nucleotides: TGTGCCAGCAGCTTAGGCCCACCTCACGGTTCACCCCTCCACTTT. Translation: CASSLGPPHGSPLHF.

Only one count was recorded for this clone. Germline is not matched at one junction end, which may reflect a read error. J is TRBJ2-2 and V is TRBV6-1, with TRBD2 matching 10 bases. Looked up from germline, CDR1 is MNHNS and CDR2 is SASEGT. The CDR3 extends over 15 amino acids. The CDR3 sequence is CASSQAGGSTGELFF. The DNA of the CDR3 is TGTGCCAGCAGTCAAGCGGGGGGGTCCACCGGGGAGCTGTTTTTT.

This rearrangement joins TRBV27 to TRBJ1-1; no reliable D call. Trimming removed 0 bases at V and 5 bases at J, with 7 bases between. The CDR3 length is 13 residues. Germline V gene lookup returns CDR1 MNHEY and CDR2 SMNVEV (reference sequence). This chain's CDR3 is CASSLSDWTEAFF. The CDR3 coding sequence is TGTGCCAGCAGTTTATCGGATTGGACTGAAGCTTTCTTT.

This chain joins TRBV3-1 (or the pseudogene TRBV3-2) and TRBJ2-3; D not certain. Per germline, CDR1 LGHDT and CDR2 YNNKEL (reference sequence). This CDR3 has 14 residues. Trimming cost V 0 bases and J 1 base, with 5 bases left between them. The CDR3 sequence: CASSQDPGTDTQYF. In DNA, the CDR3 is TGTGCCAGCAGCCAAGATCCAGGCACAGATACGCAGTATTTT.

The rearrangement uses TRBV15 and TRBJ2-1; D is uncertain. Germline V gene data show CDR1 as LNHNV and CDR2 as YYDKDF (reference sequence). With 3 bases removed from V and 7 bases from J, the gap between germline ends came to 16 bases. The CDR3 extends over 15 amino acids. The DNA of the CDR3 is TGTGCCACCAGCAGCCCCCACCTTAGGGCGAATGAGCAGTTCTTC. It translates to CATSSPHLRANEQFF.

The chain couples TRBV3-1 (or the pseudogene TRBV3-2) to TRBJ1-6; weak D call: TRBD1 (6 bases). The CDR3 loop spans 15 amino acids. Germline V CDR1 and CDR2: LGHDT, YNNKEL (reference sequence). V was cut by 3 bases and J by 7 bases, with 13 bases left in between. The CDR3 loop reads CASSHGGQGNSPLHF. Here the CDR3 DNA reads TGTGCCAGCAGCCATGGGGGGCAGGGGAATTCACCCCTCCACTTT.

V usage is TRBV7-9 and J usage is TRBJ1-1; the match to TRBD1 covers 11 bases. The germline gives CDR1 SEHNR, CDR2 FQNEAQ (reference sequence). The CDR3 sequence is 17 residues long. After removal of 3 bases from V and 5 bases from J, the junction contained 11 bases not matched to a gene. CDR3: CASSFPTPGQGVTEAFF. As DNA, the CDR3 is TGTGCCAGCAGCTTCCCGACTCCGGGACAGGGGGTTACTGAAGCTTTCTTT.

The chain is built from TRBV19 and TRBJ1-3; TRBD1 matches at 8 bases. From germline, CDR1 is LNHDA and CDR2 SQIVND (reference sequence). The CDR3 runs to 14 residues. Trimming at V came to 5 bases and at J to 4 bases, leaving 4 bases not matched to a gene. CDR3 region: CASSVRGPGNTIYF. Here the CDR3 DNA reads TGTGCCAGTAGTGTCAGGGGGCCCGGAAACACCATATATTTT.